This TCR beta chain was identified in a study of blood T cell repertoires in COVID-19. Across the study: From the United States, Italy and Spain came samples of acute and convalescent COVID-19. In each case, the material was cDNA or gDNA derived from T cells, B-cell-depleted T cells, or PBMCs.

In the authors' methods: Reference gene primer amplification yielded estimated nucleated cell counts. Clones were read by immunoSEQ multiplex PCR, and TCRdb kept only the in-frame ones, dropping some. V and J calls and clone size are copied from that table; D and trimming were computed from the DNA. The sample consists of under 150,000 clones, almost 90% of them appearing once. Germline V lookup: CDR1 SGDLS, CDR2 YYNGEE. CDR3 size: 15 residues. V lost 1 base to trimming and J lost 8 bases; unmatched junction nucleotides: 8. This receptor was taken from a human donor in a cohort sampled during active COVID-19. The sample was peripheral blood. The chain employs TRBV9 and TRBJ2-1; 8 bases are shared with TRBD2. This chain's CDR3 is CASSVNPGGPDEQFF. CDR3 DNA sequence: TGTGCCAGCAGCGTAAACCCGGGAGGGCCTGATGAGCAGTTCTTC.